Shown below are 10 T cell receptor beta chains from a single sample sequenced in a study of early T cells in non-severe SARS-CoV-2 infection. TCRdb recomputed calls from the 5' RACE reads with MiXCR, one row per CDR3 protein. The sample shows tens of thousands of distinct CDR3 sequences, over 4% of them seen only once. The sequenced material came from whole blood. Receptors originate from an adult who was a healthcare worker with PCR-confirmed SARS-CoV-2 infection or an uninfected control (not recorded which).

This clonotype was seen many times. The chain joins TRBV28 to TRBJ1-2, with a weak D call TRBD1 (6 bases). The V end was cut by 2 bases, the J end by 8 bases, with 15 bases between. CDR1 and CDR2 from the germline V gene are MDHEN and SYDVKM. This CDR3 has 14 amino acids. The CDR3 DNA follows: TGTGCCAGCAGTTTAACAGACTACAGGGAAGGCTACACCTTC. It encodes CASSLTDYREGYTF.

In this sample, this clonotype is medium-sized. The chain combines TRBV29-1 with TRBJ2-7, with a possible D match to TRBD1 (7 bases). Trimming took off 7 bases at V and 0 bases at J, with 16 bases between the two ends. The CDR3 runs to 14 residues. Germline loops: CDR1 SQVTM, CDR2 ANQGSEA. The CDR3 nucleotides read TGCAGCGCCAGGGGGGATTTCTCCTCCTACGAGCAGTACTTC. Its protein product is CSARGDFSSYEQYF.

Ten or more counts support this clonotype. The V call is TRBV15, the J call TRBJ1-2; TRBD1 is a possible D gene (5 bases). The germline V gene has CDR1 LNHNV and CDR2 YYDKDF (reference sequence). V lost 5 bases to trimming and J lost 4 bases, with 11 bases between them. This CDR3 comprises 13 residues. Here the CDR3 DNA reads TGTGCCACCAGCTGGGACTCCTCCTATGGCTACACCTTC. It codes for CATSWDSSYGYTF. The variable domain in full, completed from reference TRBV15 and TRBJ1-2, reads DAMVIQNPRYQVTQFGKPVTLSCSQTLNHNVMYWYQQKSSQAPKLLFHYYDKDFNNEADTPDNFQSRRPNTSFCFLDIRSPGLGDTAMYLCATSWDSSYGYTFGSGTRLTVV.

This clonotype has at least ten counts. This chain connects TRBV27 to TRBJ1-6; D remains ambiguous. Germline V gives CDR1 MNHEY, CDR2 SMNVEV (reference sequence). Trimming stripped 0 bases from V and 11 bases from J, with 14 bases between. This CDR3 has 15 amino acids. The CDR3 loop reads CASSLSGFIGTPLHF. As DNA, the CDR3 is TGTGCCAGCAGTTTATCTGGGTTTATCGGAACACCCCTCCACTTT.

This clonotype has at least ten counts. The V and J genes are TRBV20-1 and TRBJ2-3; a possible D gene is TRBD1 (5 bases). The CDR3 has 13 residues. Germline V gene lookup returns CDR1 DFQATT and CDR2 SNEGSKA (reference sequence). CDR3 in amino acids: CSAPGRGTDTQYF. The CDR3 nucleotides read TGCAGCGCTCCCGGCAGGGGCACAGATACGCAGTATTTT.

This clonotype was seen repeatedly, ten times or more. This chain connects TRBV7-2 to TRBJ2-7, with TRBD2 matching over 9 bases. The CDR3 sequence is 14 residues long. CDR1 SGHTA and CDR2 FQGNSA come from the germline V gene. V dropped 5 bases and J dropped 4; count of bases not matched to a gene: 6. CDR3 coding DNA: TGTGCCAGCAGCACGCGGGGGGGCGGTTACGAGCAGTACTTC. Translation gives CASSTRGGGYEQYF.

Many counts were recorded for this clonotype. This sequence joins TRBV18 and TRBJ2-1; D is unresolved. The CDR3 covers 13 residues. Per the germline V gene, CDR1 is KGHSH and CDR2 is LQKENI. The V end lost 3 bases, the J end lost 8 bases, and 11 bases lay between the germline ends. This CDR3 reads CASSPALADEQFF. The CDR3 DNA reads TGTGCCAGCTCACCCGCCCTTGCGGATGAGCAGTTCTTC.

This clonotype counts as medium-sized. CDR3 sequence: CAWTATGLSYNEQFF. In DNA, the CDR3 is TGTGCCTGGACCGCAACGGGATTATCCTACAATGAGCAGTTCTTC. This chain connects TRBV30 to TRBJ2-1, with D tentatively TRBD2 (5 bases). With 4 bases removed from V and 1 base from J, the gap between germline ends came to 14 bases. Germline V gene data show CDR1 as GTSNPN and CDR2 as SVGIG (reference sequence). The CDR3 is 15 residues long.

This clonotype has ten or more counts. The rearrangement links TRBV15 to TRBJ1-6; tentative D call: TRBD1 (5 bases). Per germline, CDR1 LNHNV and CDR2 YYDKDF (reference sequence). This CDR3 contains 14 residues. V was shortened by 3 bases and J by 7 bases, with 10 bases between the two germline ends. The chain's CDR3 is CATSSGWGNSPLHF. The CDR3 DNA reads TGTGCCACCAGCAGCGGGTGGGGCAATTCACCCCTCCACTTT.

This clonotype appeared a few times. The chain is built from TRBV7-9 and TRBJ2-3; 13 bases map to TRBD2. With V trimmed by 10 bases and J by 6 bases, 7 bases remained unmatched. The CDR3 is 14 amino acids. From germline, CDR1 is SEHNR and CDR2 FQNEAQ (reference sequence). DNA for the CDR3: TGTGCCACCCTGACTAGCGGGGGGACCGATACGCAGTATTTT. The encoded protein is CATLTSGGTDTQYF.